One and the same sample provided the 31 T cell receptor beta chains below, sequenced in a study of T cell responses to AZD1222 COVID-19 vaccine. Produced via immunoSEQ multiplex PCR; TCRdb's table is partial and in-frame only. This sample has 150,000 to 200,000 clones; under 95% occur once, and the top ten carry around 1.3%. The sample was peripheral blood, taken on day 0 of AZD1222 vaccination. These receptors were collected from an adult in good health.

The chain uses TRBV28 and TRBJ2-1; no definite D call. Germline loops: CDR1 MDHEN, CDR2 SYDVKM. This CDR3 contains 12 residues. Trimming stripped 6 bases from V and 10 bases from J, with 13 bases between. The CDR3 region is CASSEDGIEQFF. DNA of the CDR3: TGTGCCAGCAGCGAGGACGGCATCGAGCAGTTCTTC.

The rearrangement joins TRBV11-2 to TRBJ2-7, with D perhaps matching TRBD2 (6 bases). The CDR3 covers 15 residues. The V gene's germline CDR1 is SGHAT and CDR2 FQNNGV. V was trimmed by 7 bases and J by 0 bases, leaving 16 bases between them. DNA for the CDR3: TGTGCCAGCACCACCCCGGGAGCTCCCTCCTACGAGCAGTACTTC. It translates to CASTTPGAPSYEQYF.

The V call is TRBV4-3, the J call TRBJ1-1; D ambiguous. The CDR3 extends over 13 amino acids. Germline CDR1 and CDR2: LGHNA and YSLEER. Trimming stripped 3 bases from V and 4 bases from J, with 9 bases between. This chain's CDR3 is CASSQHEGTEAFF. The CDR3, as DNA: TGCGCCAGCAGCCAGCACGAGGGCACTGAAGCTTTCTTT.

A single count supports this clone. The V call is TRBV2, the J call TRBJ1-6; D is unresolved. CDR1 is SNHLY, CDR2 FYNNEI, per germline. V was cut by 3 bases and J by 3 bases, with 12 bases left in between. The CDR3 contains 16 residues. The DNA of the CDR3 is TGTGCCAGCAGTGAGTTCCGAATGGGCTATAATTCACCCCTCCACTTT. Protein product: CASSEFRMGYNSPLHF.

This chain joins TRBV5-1 and TRBJ1-2; D gene unclear. Trimming shortened V by 0 bases and J by 4 bases, and 4 bases separated the two germline ends. The length of the CDR3 is 12 residues. In germline, CDR1 is SGHRS, CDR2 YFSETQ. The CDR3 sequence: CASSLGGYGYTF. CDR3 bases: TGCGCCAGCAGCTTGGGGGGCTATGGCTACACCTTC.

The V call is TRBV27, the J call TRBJ1-6; D gene ambiguous. Germline V gives CDR1 MNHEY, CDR2 SMNVEV (reference sequence). The CDR3 contains 14 residues. V dropped 5 bases and J dropped 0 bases, with 5 bases sitting between them. CDR3 amino acids: CASSPSSYNSPLHF. The CDR3 DNA sequence: TGTGCCAGCAGTCCCAGCTCCTATAATTCACCCCTCCACTTT.

The V gene is TRBV9, the J gene TRBJ2-2; TRBD2 agrees at 12 bases. The CDR3 contains 16 residues. The J segment lost 4 bases and the V segment lost 0 bases, leaving 1 base of the junction unmatched. Per the germline V gene, CDR1 is SGDLS and CDR2 is YYNGEE. Here the CDR3 reads CASSVGLAGATGELFF. CDR3 DNA sequence: TGTGCCAGCAGCGTAGGACTAGCGGGAGCCACCGGGGAGCTGTTTTTT.

This chain connects TRBV19 to TRBJ2-1; 8 positions match TRBD2. The junction had 9 bases not matched to a gene; V was cut back by 5 bases and J by 6 bases. Germline CDR1 and CDR2: LNHDA and SQIVND (reference sequence). The CDR3 sequence is 15 residues long. The CDR3 nucleotides are TGTGCCAGTAGTGCGGCTAGCGGGTCAATCAATGAGCAGTTCTTC. It is translated as CASSAASGSINEQFF.

V usage is TRBV6-5 and J usage is TRBJ1-2, with 7 nucleotides matching TRBD1. The CDR3 is 15 amino acids. The ends lost 6 bases at V and 4 bases at J; junction bases unmatched: 11. Germline assignment: CDR1 MNHEY and CDR2 SVGAGI. The CDR3 DNA is TGTGCCAGCAGGACTTCCCGGACAGGCCCCTATGGCTACACCTTC. It specifies CASRTSRTGPYGYTF.

The chain joins TRBV18 to TRBJ2-4; D is ambiguous. Germline V gives CDR1 KGHSH, CDR2 LQKENI. V lost 0 bases and J lost 0, with 9 bases in between. The CDR3 covers 16 residues. The CDR3 region has the DNA TGTGCCAGCTCACCACCGACATACCAAGCCAAAAACATTCAGTACTTC. Residues: CASSPPTYQAKNIQYF. Full variable domain (remainder filled in from reference TRBV18 and TRBJ2-4): NAGVMQNPRHLVRRRGQEARLRCSPMKGHSHVYWYRQLPEEGLKFMVYLQKENIIDESGMPKERFSAEFPKEGPSILRIQQVVRGDSAAYFCASSPPTYQAKNIQYFGAGTRLSVL.

This clone was seen a few times. This rearrangement joins TRBV6-2 or TRBV6-3 to TRBJ1-5, with a possible D match to TRBD1 (6 bases). Per germline, CDR1 MNHEY and CDR2 SVGEGT. V gave up 5 bases and J gave up 5 bases, with 10 bases separating them. The CDR3 contains 13 residues. Written as DNA, the CDR3 is TGTGCCAGCAGTCAGGGGAGAGATCAGCCCCAGCATTTT. This translates into CASSQGRDQPQHF.

This chain joins TRBV7-9 and TRBJ2-2, with D hard to call. CDR1 is SEHNR, CDR2 FQNEAQ, per germline (reference sequence). This CDR3 is 14 amino acids long. V was shortened by 4 bases and J by 5 bases, with 11 bases between the two germline ends. CDR3 nucleotides: TGTGCCAGCAGCTCCCCCTCGGTTACCGGGGAGCTGTTTTTT. The encoded protein is CASSSPSVTGELFF.

About this clone itself: The sample contains more than one DNA sequence encoding this CDR3. The chain links TRBV18 to TRBJ1-5, with D tentatively TRBD1 (5 bases). Germline CDR1 is KGHSH and CDR2 is LQKENI. The length of the CDR3 is 13 residues. The V gene lost 2 bases and the J gene lost 4 bases, with 6 bases spanning the gap. This CDR3 reads CASSPGGNQPQHF. The CDR3 nucleotides read TGTGCCAGCTCACCAGGGGGAAATCAGCCCCAGCATTTT. Filled out from reference TRBV18 and TRBJ1-5, the complete variable domain reads NAGVMQNPRHLVRRRGQEARLRCSPMKGHSHVYWYRQLPEEGLKFMVYLQKENIIDESGMPKERFSAEFPKEGPSILRIQQVVRGDSAAYFCASSPGGNQPQHFGDGTRLSIL.

The chain links TRBV3-1 (or the pseudogene TRBV3-2) to TRBJ2-5; D not certain. From germline, CDR1 is LGHDT and CDR2 YNNKEL (reference sequence). The CDR3 runs to 14 residues. Trimming removed 1 base at V and 3 bases at J, with 9 bases between. CDR3 protein: CASSQGTREETQYF. The CDR3 nucleotides are TGTGCCAGCAGCCAAGGTACGCGAGAAGAGACCCAGTACTTC.

This clone was seen just once. V usage is TRBV6-5 and J usage is TRBJ2-2; 7 bases are shared with TRBD1. V was clipped by 5 bases and J by 2 bases; unmatched bases: 5. The CDR3 extends over 15 amino acids. Germline-derived CDR1 and CDR2 are MNHEY and SVGAGI. The CDR3 bases are TGTGCCAGCAGTAAAAGGGGGCTAAACACCGGGGAGCTGTTTTTT. This encodes CASSKRGLNTGELFF.

The chain combines TRBV11-2 with TRBJ2-5; maybe TRBD1 (6 bases). The CDR3 spans 14 residues. Germline V gives CDR1 SGHAT, CDR2 FQNNGV. V lost 1 base and J 5 bases, leaving 11 bases between the germline ends. The CDR3 loop reads CASSLATGLETQYF. In DNA form, the CDR3 reads TGTGCCAGCAGCTTAGCTACAGGGCTGGAGACCCAGTACTTC.

The chain couples TRBV29-1 to TRBJ1-1, with 7 nucleotides matching TRBD1. The CDR3 runs 13 residues. The J segment lost 1 base and the V segment lost 7 bases, leaving 6 bases of the junction unmatched. Germline CDR1 reads SQVTM; CDR2 reads ANQGSEA. CDR3 amino acids: CSAEGQTNTEAFF. Written as DNA, the CDR3 is TGCAGCGCCGAGGGACAGACGAACACTGAAGCTTTCTTT.

The CDR3 DNA reads as TGTGCCAGTAGTATTTGGAGGCAGACATCCGGCTATAATTCACCCCTCCACTTT. Translated: CASSIWRQTSGYNSPLHF. The chain links TRBV19 to TRBJ1-6, with unresolved D. Germline V CDR1 and CDR2: LNHDA, SQIVND (reference sequence). The V end lost 3 bases, the J end lost 3 bases, and 18 bases lay between the germline ends. The CDR3 contains 18 residues.

This CDR3 is CAIPGPSLNSPLHF. For the CDR3, the DNA is TGTGCCATCCCAGGGCCAAGCCTTAATTCACCCCTCCACTTT. The V gene is TRBV6-5, the J gene TRBJ1-6; weak D call: TRBD1 (5 bases). The CDR3 runs 14 residues. Germline lookup yields CDR1 MNHEY and CDR2 SVGAGI. V was pared by 10 bases and J by 6 bases, with 16 bases between.

This clone appeared once. This chain uses TRBV7-2 with TRBJ2-5, with D maybe TRBD2 (6 bases). V was trimmed by 5 bases and J by 7 bases, leaving 14 bases between them. This CDR3 contains 13 residues. Per the germline V gene, CDR1 is SGHTA and CDR2 is FQGNSA. The CDR3 DNA sequence: TGTGCCAGCAGCCAGGCGGGGTCAGGGACCCAGTACTTC. Translated: CASSQAGSGTQYF.

This chain uses TRBV4-3 with TRBJ2-5; no firm D call. The CDR3 runs to 13 residues. Germline CDR1 LGHNA, CDR2 YSLEER. V lost 4 bases and J 1 base, leaving 7 bases between the germline ends. In DNA, the CDR3 is TGCGCCAGCAGCCCCCGTCCCCAAGAGACCCAGTACTTC. Its protein product is CASSPRPQETQYF.

The chain employs TRBV20-1 and TRBJ1-2; D is undetermined. The germline V gene encodes CDR1 DFQATT and CDR2 SNEGSKA (reference sequence). V was pared by 6 bases and J by 6 bases, with 5 bases between. This CDR3 has 9 residues. CDR3 region: CSAPDGYTF. For the CDR3, the DNA is TGCAGTGCCCCTGATGGCTACACCTTC.

The rearrangement joins TRBV6-1 to TRBJ2-1; D possibly corresponds to TRBD1 (5 bases). Trimming took 2 bases from V and 3 from J, leaving 11 bases between them. The germline CDR1 and CDR2 sequences are MNHNS and SASEGT. This CDR3 has 15 residues. In DNA, the CDR3 is TGTGCCAGCAGTGAAAGGACACAACTCTACAATGAGCAGTTCTTC. It codes for CASSERTQLYNEQFF.

This clone came up once. The chain is built from TRBV14 and TRBJ1-1, with a possible D match to TRBD1 (5 bases). The CDR3 is made up of 15 amino acids. Germline-derived CDR1 and CDR2 are SGHDN and FVKESK. V was trimmed by 4 bases and J by 1 base, leaving 13 bases between them. In DNA form, the CDR3 reads TGTGCCAGCAGCCTCAACCCTCAGGGGAACACTGAAGCTTTCTTT. Protein product: CASSLNPQGNTEAFF. Full variable domain (rest looked up from reference TRBV14 and TRBJ1-1): EAGVTQFPSHSVIEKGQTVTLRCDPISGHDNLYWYRRVMGKEIKFLLHFVKESKQDESGMPNNRFLAERTGGTYSTLKVQPAELEDSGVYFCASSLNPQGNTEAFFGQGTRLTVV.

This chain joins TRBV28 and TRBJ1-1, with D maybe TRBD1 (5 bases). V was cut by 3 bases and J by 1 base, with 33 bases left in between. Germline values: CDR1 MDHEN, CDR2 SYDVKM. The CDR3 has 22 residues. As DNA, the CDR3 is TGTGCCAGCAGTTTTTTATTCGGGTCCCGGAGGTGGGACGTAATAGGGAACACTGAAGCTTTCTTT. Its translation is CASSFLFGSRRWDVIGNTEAFF.

The chain joins TRBV7-8 to TRBJ1-2; D may be TRBD1 (5 bases). CDR3 length: 15 residues. Germline CDR1 and CDR2: SGHVS and FQNEAQ. Trimming shortened V by 5 bases and J by 4 bases, and 17 bases separated the two germline ends. DNA of the CDR3: TGTGCCAGCAGCCGGGACCATTATCTTTTCTATGGCTACACCTTC. Translating gives CASSRDHYLFYGYTF.

The chain uses TRBV29-1 and TRBJ2-7; 13 nucleotides line up with TRBD2. J was trimmed by 3 bases and V by 6 bases; bases with no gene match: 8. The CDR3 runs 15 residues. The germline V gene encodes CDR1 SQVTM and CDR2 ANQGSEA. As DNA, the CDR3 is TGCAGCGTGGAAACGGGACTAGCGGGGAACTACGAGCAGTACTTC. Amino acids: CSVETGLAGNYEQYF.

The chain carries TRBV11-1 and TRBJ2-3; TRBD2 matches 7 bases. CDR3 length: 16 residues. J gave up 0 bases and V 5 bases, and 8 bases lay outside the gene matches. Germline V gene sequence: CDR1 SGHAT, CDR2 FQDESV (reference sequence). The CDR3 nucleotides are TGTGCCAGCAGCCAAGGTCAGCGGGGAAGCACAGATACGCAGTATTTT. Protein sequence: CASSQGQRGSTDTQYF.

The V and J genes are TRBV14 and TRBJ2-7, with TRBD1 identical over 8 bases. Trimming at V came to 2 bases and at J to 3 bases, leaving 6 bases not matched to a gene. CDR3 size: 15 residues. Per the germline V gene, CDR1 is SGHDN and CDR2 is FVKESK. The DNA of the CDR3 is TGTGCCAGCAGCCAAATACAGGGGGTCAACTACGAGCAGTACTTC. Its protein is CASSQIQGVNYEQYF.

V usage is TRBV10-3 and J usage is TRBJ1-3; perhaps TRBD1 as D (5 bases). The CDR3 contains 14 residues. V lost 10 bases to trimming and J lost 8 bases, with 21 bases between them. In germline, CDR1 is ENHRY, CDR2 SYGVKD. CDR3 protein: CATHNRGEGDTIYF. The CDR3 coding sequence is TGTGCCACCCACAACCGGGGGGAGGGAGACACCATATATTTT.

This clone came up once. This chain uses TRBV19 with TRBJ2-6; TRBD1 is a possible D gene (7 bases). Germline CDR1 LNHDA, CDR2 SQIVND (reference sequence). This CDR3 comprises 17 residues. The V end lost 9 bases, the J end lost 1 base, and 19 bases lay between the germline ends. The CDR3 DNA sequence: TGTGCCAGCCAGCCGACAGGGAGGAGGTCTGGGGCCAACGTCCTGACTTTC. Translation: CASQPTGRRSGANVLTF.